What follows are 23 T cell receptor beta chains derived from one specimen sequenced in a study of blood T cell repertoires in COVID-19. Clones were read by immunoSEQ multiplex PCR, and TCRdb kept only the in-frame ones, dropping some. Altogether 290,000 or so clones are present, around 87% being singletons, with the ten largest covering around 1.4%. Source material: peripheral blood. These receptors were taken from a man aged 70-80 years with acute or convalescent COVID-19.

V is TRBV15 and J is TRBJ2-7, with D hard to call. Germline V gene sequence: CDR1 LNHNV, CDR2 YYDKDF (reference sequence). This CDR3 spans 14 amino acids. Trimming pared 0 bases from V and 0 bases from J, leaving 6 bases between. DNA for the CDR3: TGTGCCACCAGCAGAGAGTTAATCTCCTACGAGCAGTACTTC. It is translated as CATSRELISYEQYF. The whole variable domain, remainder taken from reference TRBV15 and TRBJ2-7, is DAMVIQNPRYQVTQFGKPVTLSCSQTLNHNVMYWYQQKSSQAPKLLFHYYDKDFNNEADTPDNFQSRRPNTSFCFLDIRSPGLGDTAMYLCATSRELISYEQYFGPGTRLTVT.

The chain is built from TRBV5-1 and TRBJ2-5; D may be TRBD2 (7 bases). V lost 3 bases, J lost 2 bases, and 11 bases lay in between. In germline, CDR1 is SGHRS, CDR2 YFSETQ. CDR3 size: 14 residues. CDR3 coding DNA: TGCGCCAGCAGCTCGAAGGGGGGGCAAGAGACCCAGTACTTC. This sequence encodes CASSSKGGQETQYF.

The V call is TRBV29-1, the J call TRBJ2-2; 9 bases are shared with TRBD1. J gave up 4 bases and V 3 bases, and 3 bases lay outside the gene matches. The CDR3 is made up of 14 amino acids. CDR1 SQVTM and CDR2 ANQGSEA come from the germline V gene. The CDR3 reads CSVEGTGRTGELFF. CDR3 sequence (DNA): TGCAGCGTTGAGGGGACAGGGCGCACCGGGGAGCTGTTTTTT.

This clone was counted a few times. The CDR3 spells CASSSNREGTEAFF. Here the CDR3 DNA reads TGTGCCAGCAGCTCTAACAGGGAGGGAACTGAAGCTTTCTTT. V and J are TRBV5-6 and TRBJ1-1; a possible D gene is TRBD1 (6 bases). Germline V gene data show CDR1 as SGHDT and CDR2 as YYEEEE. V was trimmed by 3 bases and J by 5 bases, leaving 14 bases between them. This CDR3 comprises 14 residues.

The chain has TRBV19 and TRBJ2-1; 10 bases are shared with TRBD2. Germline lookup yields CDR1 LNHDA and CDR2 SQIVND (reference sequence). The V gene end was trimmed by 8 bases and the J gene end by 6 bases; junction bases not matched to a gene: 13. The CDR3 spans 16 residues. CDR3 protein: CASSIAPGLATNEQFF. The CDR3 region has the DNA TGTGCCAGTTCTATTGCGCCGGGACTAGCGACCAATGAGCAGTTCTTC.

The chain employs TRBV19 and TRBJ1-6, with D maybe TRBD1 (5 bases). Between the trimmed V and J ends, which lost 6 bases and 6 bases, there was a span of 12 bases. This CDR3 is 14 amino acids long. The germline V gene encodes CDR1 LNHDA and CDR2 SQIVND (reference sequence). Here the CDR3 DNA reads TGTGCCAGTAGCGGACACGGCCGTAATTCACCCCTCCACTTT. Protein: CASSGHGRNSPLHF.

CDR3 amino acids: CASTQDSMSGNTIYF. CDR3 DNA: TGTGCCAGCACCCAGGACAGTATGAGCGGAAACACCATATATTTT. The V and J genes are TRBV2 and TRBJ1-3; tentatively, D is TRBD1 (6 bases). V lost 7 bases and J lost 4, with 17 bases in between. The CDR3 extends over 15 amino acids. Germline CDR1 SNHLY, CDR2 FYNNEI.

The chain recombines TRBV19 with TRBJ2-1, with D possibly matching TRBD2 (5 bases). CDR1 and CDR2 (germline): LNHDA, SQIVND (reference sequence). The V and J ends lost 4 bases and 2 bases respectively, with 9 bases between them. CDR3 length: 14 residues. As DNA, the CDR3 is TGTGCCAGTAGTAACGGGATTACCTACAATGAGCAGTTCTTC. It encodes CASSNGITYNEQFF.

The rearrangement uses TRBV28 and TRBJ2-5, with 10 nucleotides matching TRBD1. CDR3 length equals 13 residues. Per germline, CDR1 MDHEN and CDR2 SYDVKM. With V trimmed by 6 bases and J by 5 bases, 3 bases remained unmatched. The CDR3 DNA reads TGTGCCAGCAGGACAGGGGGCGAGGAGACCCAGTACTTC. It codes for CASRTGGEETQYF.

As for this clone: A read error may produce the germline difference seen at one junction end. The sample holds other DNA sequences that translate to the same CDR3. The chain combines TRBV6-5 with TRBJ1-4; 7 bases agree with TRBD1. CDR3 length: 15 residues. The V gene's germline CDR1 is MNHEY and CDR2 SVGAGI. This chain's CDR3 is CASSYAGQPNEKLFF. The CDR3 DNA reads as TGTGCCAGCAGTTATGCGGGACAGCCTAATGAAAAACTATTTTTT.

The chain joins TRBV6-5 to TRBJ2-7, with a possible D match to TRBD1 (6 bases). V was pared by 10 bases and J by 2 bases, with 18 bases between. The CDR3 is 14 residues long. CDR1 and CDR2 (germline): MNHEY, SVGAGI. The chain's CDR3 is CATKIGQGPYEQYF. As DNA, the CDR3 is TGTGCCACCAAGATTGGGCAGGGGCCCTACGAGCAGTACTTC.

The rearrangement joins TRBV10-2 to TRBJ1-2; 11 bases align to TRBD1. Per the germline V gene, CDR1 is WSHSY and CDR2 is SAAADI. The CDR3 runs to 16 residues. Trimming removed 6 bases from V and 0 bases from J; junction bases left unmatched: 6. The CDR3, as DNA: TGCGCCAGCAGCCCCGGACAGGGGGCGTCTAACTATGGCTACACCTTC. This encodes CASSPGQGASNYGYTF.

This clone showed up just once. The chain is built from TRBV19 and TRBJ1-6; the D is unclear. The CDR3 is 14 residues long. V lost 5 bases, J lost 5 bases, and 10 bases lay in between. Looked up from germline, CDR1 is LNHDA and CDR2 is SQIVND (reference sequence). The chain's CDR3 is CASSPRGNNSPLHF. In DNA form, the CDR3 reads TGTGCCAGTAGTCCCCGGGGAAATAATTCACCCCTCCACTTT.

This clone showed up just once. The chain uses TRBV27 and TRBJ2-7; D not certain. This CDR3 is 13 amino acids long. V was shortened by 2 bases and J by 3 bases, with 8 bases between the two germline ends. The germline CDR1 and CDR2 sequences are MNHEY and SMNVEV (reference sequence). The CDR3 sequence: CASSLRERYEQYF. In DNA form, the CDR3 reads TGTGCCAGCAGTTTAAGAGAACGCTACGAGCAGTACTTC.

V usage is TRBV14 and J usage is TRBJ2-5; D ambiguous. Germline CDR1 reads SGHDN; CDR2 reads FVKESK. The V gene lost 2 bases and the J gene lost 9 bases, with 13 bases spanning the gap. CDR3 length: 13 residues. DNA for the CDR3: TGTGCCAGCAGCCAATTTCTCTCGGGTCCCCAGTACTTC. The encoded protein is CASSQFLSGPQYF.

The V and J genes are TRBV5-4 and TRBJ2-3; 10 bases match TRBD2. The CDR3 is 15 residues long. The germline V gene has CDR1 SGHNT and CDR2 YYREEE (reference sequence). V shed 0 bases and J 6 bases; nucleotides not matched to a gene: 4. The CDR3 region has the DNA TGTGCCAGCAGCTTGGCAGCGGGGGGGGCGGATACGCAGTATTTT. Protein: CASSLAAGGADTQYF.

This clone was detected only once. The chain uses TRBV14 and TRBJ2-5; D is possibly TRBD2 (6 bases). Germline V gene lookup returns CDR1 SGHDN and CDR2 FVKESK. V shed 1 base and J shed 7 bases, with 10 bases lying between them. The CDR3 runs to 13 residues. CDR3 protein: CASSQGSGGTQYF. CDR3 nucleotides: TGTGCCAGCAGCCAAGGTAGCGGAGGGACCCAGTACTTC.

The V and J genes are TRBV18 and TRBJ1-4; TRBD1 matches 9 bases. This CDR3 comprises 16 residues. With 3 bases clipped from V and 10 bases from J, the junction kept 12 bases outside the gene matches. The germline CDR1 and CDR2 sequences are KGHSH and LQKENI. The CDR3 reads CASSPLDYRGPRKLFF. The CDR3 DNA follows: TGTGCCAGCTCACCTCTGGATTACAGGGGGCCGAGAAAACTGTTTTTT.

This clone was seen a single time. This chain joins TRBV6-1 and TRBJ2-5, with TRBD1 matching 7 bases. The germline CDR1 and CDR2 sequences are MNHNS and SASEGT. V trimming: 5 bases; J trimming: 7 bases; junction bases outside the gene matches: 10. This CDR3 comprises 14 residues. The CDR3 is CASSSTTGFGTQYF. DNA for the CDR3: TGTGCCAGCAGTTCTACGACAGGGTTTGGGACCCAGTACTTC.

V is TRBV19 and J is TRBJ1-3; possibly TRBD1 for D (5 bases). CDR3 size: 14 residues. Trimming took off 6 bases at V and 0 bases at J, with 9 bases between the two ends. Per germline, CDR1 LNHDA and CDR2 SQIVND (reference sequence). CDR3 sequence reads: CASSPGNSGNTIYF. The CDR3 DNA reads TGTGCCAGTAGCCCAGGGAACTCTGGAAACACCATATATTTT.

The chain has TRBV7-9 and TRBJ2-1; perhaps TRBD2 as D (6 bases). The CDR3 totals 11 residues. The germline gives CDR1 SEHNR, CDR2 FQNEAQ (reference sequence). The V end was cut by 8 bases, the J end by 8 bases, with 10 bases between. Here the CDR3 reads CASGWRDEQFF. For the CDR3, the DNA is TGTGCCAGCGGATGGAGGGATGAGCAGTTCTTC.

The chain uses TRBV29-1 and TRBJ2-7; 7 bases line up with TRBD1. Losses at the gene ends were 4 bases for V and 3 bases for J; bases not matched to a gene: 6. CDR1 and CDR2 (germline): SQVTM, ANQGSEA. The CDR3 is 13 amino acids. The CDR3 region has the DNA TGCAGCGTTGGACAGGGAACTGGCTACGAGCAGTACTTC. This gives the protein CSVGQGTGYEQYF.

The rearrangement links TRBV7-9 to TRBJ2-7; D might be TRBD1 (6 bases). The CDR3 has 14 residues. The germline gives CDR1 SEHNR, CDR2 FQNEAQ (reference sequence). V lost 1 base to trimming and J lost 5 bases, with 12 bases between them. CDR3 loop: CASSLGQVKNEQYF. The CDR3 DNA reads as TGTGCCAGCAGCTTAGGACAGGTGAAGAACGAGCAGTACTTC.